What follows are 23 T cell receptor beta chains derived from one specimen sequenced in a study of blood T cell repertoires in COVID-19 (dated by TCRdb to about 2020). Receptor libraries were prepared by the immunoSEQ multiplex PCR assay. Drawn from immuneACCESS, this table holds only the in-frame rearrangements with V and J called that TCRdb kept. Clones are partly lost; checked studies trace under half to an unresolved V gene and leave the rest unexplained. Within this sample are some 38,000 clones, with roughly 75% of them counted one time only. Approximately 15% of the sample is taken by the ten largest. The material sequenced was peripheral blood. Source of these receptors: a man aged 70-80 years with acute or convalescent COVID-19.

This clone occurred once. The rearrangement links TRBV3-1 (or the pseudogene TRBV3-2) to TRBJ1-2, with unresolved D. CDR3 length: 17 amino acids. Trimming stripped 0 bases from V and 5 bases from J, with 19 bases between. CDR1 and CDR2 from the germline V gene are LGHDT and YNNKEL (reference sequence). In DNA, the CDR3 is TGTGCCAGCAGCCAAGACATTGCGGGCCTATCAGGATATGGCTACACCTTC. This encodes CASSQDIAGLSGYGYTF.

The gene calls are TRBV4-3 and TRBJ1-1; TRBD1 aligns across 7 bases. The V segment lost 4 bases and the J segment 1 base; nucleotides outside the gene matches: 15. Germline assignment: CDR1 LGHNA and CDR2 YSLEER. CDR3 length: 18 residues. CDR3 loop: CASSPDVRTDRKNTEAFF. The CDR3 bases are TGCGCCAGCAGCCCGGACGTTCGGACGGACAGGAAGAACACTGAAGCTTTCTTT.

This clone was observed a few times. CDR3 coding DNA: TGTGCCAGTAGTATCGGGACAGGGCCCGGGGCCAACGTCCTGACTTTC. It yields the protein CASSIGTGPGANVLTF. The chain recombines TRBV19 with TRBJ2-6, with 9 bases fitting TRBD1. V shed 3 bases and J 4 bases; nucleotides not matched to a gene: 4. Germline V gene sequence: CDR1 LNHDA, CDR2 SQIVND (reference sequence). The CDR3 loop spans 16 amino acids.

The chain carries TRBV12-3 or TRBV12-4 and TRBJ2-2; unclear D gene. Trimming removed 3 bases from V and 2 bases from J, with 4 bases in between. The length of the CDR3 is 13 residues. CDR3 loop: CASSFGNTGELFF. CDR3 DNA: TGTGCCAGCAGTTTCGGTAACACCGGGGAGCTGTTTTTT.

The rearrangement joins TRBV4-3 to TRBJ2-2; no reliable D call. CDR1 is LGHNA and CDR2 is YSLEER in the germline V gene. The CDR3 has 14 residues. Between the trimmed V and J ends, which lost 4 bases and 8 bases, there was a span of 14 bases. CDR3 loop: CASSRLPLAGELFF. The DNA of the CDR3 is TGCGCCAGCAGCCGGCTCCCTTTGGCTGGGGAGCTGTTTTTT.

The chain links TRBV2 to TRBJ1-2, with TRBD1 as a possible D gene (6 bases). This CDR3 is built from 12 residues. The V gene's germline CDR1 is SNHLY and CDR2 FYNNEI. With 6 bases removed from V and 3 bases from J, the gap between germline ends came to 8 bases. CDR3 loop: CASRPGDYGYTF. The CDR3 nucleotides are TGTGCCAGCAGGCCAGGGGACTATGGCTACACCTTC. Looking up the rest from reference TRBV2 and TRBJ1-2 gives the full variable domain: EPEVTQTPSHQVTQMGQEVILRCVPISNHLYFYWYRQILGQKVEFLVSFYNNEISEKSEIFDDQFSVERPDGSNFTLKIRSTKLEDSAMYFCASRPGDYGYTFGSGTRLTVV.

V gene TRBV12-5 combines with J gene TRBJ1-4; TRBD1 matches at 11 bases. Germline CDR1 LGHNT, CDR2 FRNRAP. The CDR3 runs 17 residues. V dropped 3 bases and J dropped 8; count of bases not matched to a gene: 11. The CDR3: CASGLGTGGAGGEKLFF. CDR3 nucleotide sequence: TGTGCTAGTGGTTTAGGGACAGGGGGGGCCGGAGGAGAAAAACTGTTTTTT.

This rearrangement joins TRBV27 to TRBJ2-7, with 9 bases identical to TRBD2. The CDR3 extends over 13 amino acids. J was trimmed by 8 bases and V by 4 bases; bases with no gene match: 6. The germline V gene has CDR1 MNHEY and CDR2 SMNVEV (reference sequence). In DNA, the CDR3 is TGTGCCAGCAGTTCGGCGGGAGGGTCCAAGCAGTACTTC. This gives the protein CASSSAGGSKQYF.

As DNA, the CDR3 is TGTGCCAGCAGCCCTGAAGGGAGGGGGAGGGCCAAAAACATTCAGTACTTC. Translating gives CASSPEGRGRAKNIQYF. This chain joins TRBV7-2 and TRBJ2-4; tentative D call: TRBD2 (7 bases). In germline, CDR1 is SGHTA, CDR2 FQGNSA. The CDR3 is 17 amino acids. Trimming removed 5 bases from V and 1 base from J, with 18 bases in between. Full variable domain (missing parts from reference TRBV7-2 and TRBJ2-4): GAGVSQSPSNKVTEKGKDVELRCDPISGHTALYWYRQSLGQGLEFLIYFQGNSAPDKSGLPSDRFSAERTGGSVSTLTIQRTQQEDSAVYLCASSPEGRGRAKNIQYFGAGTRLSVL.

V and J are TRBV5-1 and TRBJ1-1, with 10 bases lining up with TRBD1. The CDR3 contains 15 residues. Trimming at V came to 5 bases and at J to 2 bases, leaving 6 bases not matched to a gene. The V gene's germline CDR1 is SGHRS and CDR2 YFSETQ. In DNA form, the CDR3 reads TGCGCCAGCAGGAGGGACAGGGGTGAAAACACTGAAGCTTTCTTT. Amino acids: CASRRDRGENTEAFF.

The chain couples TRBV9 to TRBJ2-7; 11 nucleotides match TRBD2. From germline, CDR1 is SGDLS and CDR2 YYNGEE. CDR3 length: 15 amino acids. Losses at the gene ends were 3 bases for V and 3 bases for J; bases not matched to a gene: 5. The CDR3 region has the DNA TGTGCCAGCAGCGCCGGGACTAGCGGAATCTACGAGCAGTACTTC. The encoded protein is CASSAGTSGIYEQYF. The full variable domain, rest sourced from reference TRBV9 and TRBJ2-7, is DSGVTQTPKHLITATGQRVTLRCSPRSGDLSVYWYQQSLDQGLQFLIQYYNGEERAKGNILERFSAQQFPDLHSELNLSSLELGDSALYFCASSAGTSGIYEQYFGPGTRLTVT.

This rearrangement joins TRBV2 to TRBJ2-3; 7 bases line up with TRBD1. CDR3 length: 16 residues. V lost 5 bases and J lost 0; bases outside the gene matches: 8. CDR1 SNHLY and CDR2 FYNNEI come from the germline V gene. The chain's CDR3 is CASSRQGPSSTDTQYF. The CDR3 DNA reads TGTGCCAGCAGTCGACAGGGACCCTCTAGCACAGATACGCAGTATTTT. Together with reference TRBV2 and TRBJ2-3, the CDR3 gives the full variable domain: EPEVTQTPSHQVTQMGQEVILRCVPISNHLYFYWYRQILGQKVEFLVSFYNNEISEKSEIFDDQFSVERPDGSNFTLKIRSTKLEDSAMYFCASSRQGPSSTDTQYFGPGTRLTVL.

The chain couples TRBV6-6 to TRBJ1-2; D is possibly TRBD1 (5 bases). Germline assignment: CDR1 MNHNY and CDR2 SVGAGI (reference sequence). Between the trimmed V and J ends, which lost 6 bases and 8 bases, there was a span of 16 bases. The CDR3 sequence is 13 residues long. The CDR3 nucleotides are TGTGCCAGCAGCCCACCTGGGGGGATCGGCTACACCTTC. It yields the protein CASSPPGGIGYTF.

The CDR3 spells CASSATQGGQPQHF. DNA for the CDR3: TGTGCCAGCAGCGCAACTCAAGGGGGCCAGCCCCAGCATTTT. The chain uses TRBV7-2 and TRBJ1-5, with TRBD1 matching over 7 bases. Germline CDR1 SGHTA, CDR2 FQGNSA. The CDR3 runs to 14 residues. The junction had 8 bases not matched to a gene; V was cut back by 5 bases and J by 7 bases. The complete variable domain, with remaining parts taken from reference TRBV7-2 and TRBJ1-5, reads GAGVSQSPSNKVTEKGKDVELRCDPISGHTALYWYRQSLGQGLEFLIYFQGNSAPDKSGLPSDRFSAERTGGSVSTLTIQRTQQEDSAVYLCASSATQGGQPQHFGDGTRLSIL.

The chain combines TRBV21-1 with TRBJ2-7; the D call of TRBD1 is as the table states it, not checked on the DNA. TRBV21-1 has pseudogene status. The CDR3 has 14 amino acids. The CDR3 DNA sequence: TGTGCCAGCAGCAAAGACAGGGGGCATTACGAGCAGTACTTC. Translated: CASSKDRGHYEQYF.

The V and J genes are TRBV3-1 (or the pseudogene TRBV3-2) and TRBJ2-3; the match to TRBD2 covers 11 bases. The CDR3 sequence is 17 residues long. The V gene's germline CDR1 is LGHDT and CDR2 YNNKEL (reference sequence). The V segment lost 0 bases and the J segment 2 bases; nucleotides outside the gene matches: 4. In nucleotides, the CDR3 is TGTGCCAGCAGCCAAGAGGGACTAGCGGAGGTCACAGATACGCAGTATTTT. This sequence encodes CASSQEGLAEVTDTQYF.

This chain links TRBV5-1 with TRBJ2-5; D perhaps matches TRBD2 (6 bases). This CDR3 comprises 16 residues. V dropped 0 bases and J dropped 0 bases, with 12 bases sitting between them. Germline lookup yields CDR1 SGHRS and CDR2 YFSETQ. The CDR3 reads CASSLGVLADQETQYF. The CDR3, as DNA: TGCGCCAGCAGCTTGGGAGTGTTAGCGGACCAAGAGACCCAGTACTTC.

This clone was counted a single time. CDR3 DNA sequence: TGTGCCAGTAGAAACAGGGGTAACACTGAAGCTTTCTTT. This codes for CASRNRGNTEAFF. The chain uses TRBV19 and TRBJ1-1, with 7 positions matching TRBD1. CDR1 is LNHDA, CDR2 SQIVND, per germline (reference sequence). The CDR3 has 13 residues. Unmatched junction bases numbered 3, after V lost 6 bases and J lost 2 bases.

As to this clone: The conserved phenylalanine or tryptophan is not found at the CDR3 terminus, so this likely reflects a read error. The DNA is omitted, as the CDR3 cannot be located on it reliably, and the CDR3 follows TCRdb's listing. The chain couples TRBV28 to TRBJ2-3; the table's D gene call, TRBD1, was not cross checked with the DNA. The V gene's germline CDR1 is MDHEN and CDR2 SYDVKM. Counting both end residues, the CDR3 totals 14 amino acids. CDR3 in amino acids: CASSVTPGTGGVLV.

CDR3 protein: CASSDPTGGATPGQYF. Here the CDR3 DNA reads TGTGCCAGCAGCGACCCCACAGGGGGCGCCACTCCGGGGCAGTACTTC. The chain combines TRBV2 with TRBJ2-7; 9 bases map to TRBD1. The CDR3 length is 16 residues. V shed 6 bases and J 9 bases; nucleotides not matched to a gene: 18. The germline gives CDR1 SNHLY, CDR2 FYNNEI.

This clone came up a few times. This chain links TRBV7-2 with TRBJ2-1; D unclear. The V end was cut by 0 bases, the J end by 3 bases, with 3 bases between. Germline V gene data show CDR1 as SGHTA and CDR2 as FQGNSA. The CDR3 loop spans 13 amino acids. This CDR3 is CASSLARYNEQFF. CDR3 in DNA: TGTGCCAGCAGCTTAGCGCGCTACAATGAGCAGTTCTTC.

This chain uses TRBV5-4 with TRBJ2-7; the match to TRBD1 covers 8 bases. The length of the CDR3 is 15 residues. The ends lost 4 bases at V and 5 bases at J; junction bases unmatched: 11. CDR1 SGHNT and CDR2 YYREEE come from the germline V gene (reference sequence). The CDR3 region has the DNA TGTGCCAGCAGCCTTGATTGGGACAGGACGAACGAGCAGTACTTC. Protein: CASSLDWDRTNEQYF.

V and J are TRBV2 and TRBJ2-5; D gene ambiguous. Germline V gene lookup returns CDR1 SNHLY and CDR2 FYNNEI. CDR3 length: 12 residues. V shed 4 bases and J shed 1 base, with 4 bases lying between them. The CDR3 sequence: CASSVSQETQYF. DNA for the CDR3: TGTGCCAGCAGTGTTAGCCAAGAGACCCAGTACTTC.